This T cell receptor (beta chain) was profiled in a study of T cells after posttransplantation cyclophosphamide. Method: immunoSEQ multiplex PCR; TCRdb's copy keeps in-frame clones and lacks some. The data contain 9,700 or so clones, nearly 98% of them singletons. The germline gives CDR1 ENHRY, CDR2 SYGVKD. The CDR3 runs 13 residues. V shed 3 bases and J shed 3 bases, with 6 bases lying between them. The naive gate required viable CD3+CD4+ or CD3+CD8+ cells with CCR7+CD45RA+CD45RO-CD95-CD27+CD28+ phenotype. This chain links TRBV10-3 with TRBJ1-5; no clear D gene. Sequenced input: naive CD4+ T cells sorted from PBMCs. The source of this sequence is a woman aged 60-75 years in good health, CMV-negative, and a related stem cell transplant donor. The CDR3 DNA follows: TGTGCCATCAGTGATACCTACAATCAGCCCCAGCATTTT. Protein: CAISDTYNQPQHF.